This T cell receptor (beta chain) was observed in a study of beta chain features in type 1 diabetes. One heparinised draw of blood, averaging about 120 mL, came from each donor. A sort by CD45RO/CCR7/CD25/CD127/CD95/CD27 yielded CD4+ naive, central memory, regulatory and stem cell-like memory cells. As every portion of the isolated RNA was reverse transcribed, the sequencing read expressed TCRB transcripts. Clones were read by immunoSEQ multiplex PCR, and TCRdb kept only the in-frame ones, dropping some. The sample comprises fewer than 900,000 clones, around a sixth of which are singletons, and 0.02% to 0.025% rests with the top ten. Germline V gene sequence: CDR1 SGDLS, CDR2 YYNGEE. The CDR3 length is 13 residues. Germline trimming cut 4 bases from V and 11 bases from J; bases unmatched to any gene: 5. Points on this clone: The antigen is unknown.

Study results and caveats: Cells with high TCR expression could be over-represented by cDNA sequencing. There were fewer insertions and more deletions at the VDJ junctions of type 1 diabetes patients.

This sequence originates from a woman younger than 35 in good health. The specimen was naive CD4+ T cells from blood. The gene calls are TRBV9 and TRBJ2-1; 11 bases are shared with TRBD2. For the CDR3, the DNA is TGTGCCAGCAGCCGGGGGACTAGCGGCAAGCAGTTCTTC. Its protein product is CASSRGTSGKQFF.